Following are 27 T cell receptor beta chains from one sample sequenced in a study of shared clonotypes between healthy human individuals. Naive CD8 cells comprised CD45RO-negative, CCR7-positively selected cells, excluding terminally differentiated effector memory CD45RA+ cells. TCRdb's table, derived via immunoSEQ multiplex PCR, lists solely in-frame clones and lacks some. The data contain nearly 600,000 clones, 95% of them singletons. The specimen was naive CD8+ T cells sorted from blood. All receptors come from a woman under 40 in good health.

This chain connects TRBV28 to TRBJ1-4, with TRBD1 identical over 10 bases. The CDR3 is 18 residues long. CDR1 and CDR2 from the germline V gene are MDHEN and SYDVKM. J lost 2 bases, V lost 5 bases, and 11 bases had no gene match. CDR3 bases: TGTGCCAGCAGTATGGACAGGGGGGAAGTCGGGACTAATGAAAAACTGTTTTTT. It specifies CASSMDRGEVGTNEKLFF.

Regarding this clone: This sample includes further DNA sequences coding for the same CDR3. The rearrangement links TRBV27 to TRBJ1-1; D unclear. CDR1 and CDR2 (germline): MNHEY, SMNVEV (reference sequence). V was trimmed by 0 bases and J by 5 bases, leaving 7 bases between them. The CDR3 has 13 residues. The CDR3 DNA reads as TGTGCCAGCAGTTTATCGTGGAGGACTGAAGCTTTCTTT. Translated, it gives CASSLSWRTEAFF.

This CDR3 is CASSLEWTGSYEQYF. CDR3 DNA: TGTGCCAGCAGCTTAGAATGGACAGGGTCCTACGAGCAGTACTTC. This sequence joins TRBV11-2 and TRBJ2-7; 8 bases match TRBD1. V shed 0 bases and J 1 base; nucleotides not matched to a gene: 2. This CDR3 has 15 amino acids. Germline-derived CDR1 and CDR2 are SGHAT and FQNNGV. Filled out from reference TRBV11-2 and TRBJ2-7, the complete variable domain reads EAGVAQSPRYKIIEKRQSVAFWCNPISGHATLYWYQQILGQGPKLLIQFQNNGVVDDSQLPKDRFSAERLKGVDSTLKIQPAKLEDSAVYLCASSLEWTGSYEQYFGPGTRLTVT.

This CDR3 reads CASSPGIHLSDTQYF. CDR3 DNA: TGTGCCAGCAGTCCCGGGATCCATCTATCAGATACGCAGTATTTT. The V call is TRBV6-5, the J call TRBJ2-3; maybe TRBD2 (5 bases). Trimming took 5 bases from V and 4 from J, leaving 16 bases between them. The CDR3 sequence is 15 residues long. Germline V gene lookup returns CDR1 MNHEY and CDR2 SVGAGI.

This clone has more than one count but fewer than ten. V is TRBV9 and J is TRBJ1-2, with D unresolved. The CDR3 has 12 residues. V lost 7 bases and J lost 4, with 11 bases in between. Germline CDR1 is SGDLS and CDR2 is YYNGEE. The CDR3 here is CASGRAGYGYTF. DNA of the CDR3: TGTGCCAGCGGGAGGGCGGGCTATGGCTACACCTTC.

V and J are TRBV19 and TRBJ2-7, with 10 nucleotides matching TRBD1. This CDR3 spans 15 amino acids. Germline V gene lookup returns CDR1 LNHDA and CDR2 SQIVND (reference sequence). V lost 9 bases and J lost 4; bases outside the gene matches: 12. CDR3 DNA sequence: TGTGCCAGCAGCAGTGCCGGGACAGGGGAATACGAGCAGTACTTC. It translates to CASSSAGTGEYEQYF.

This sequence joins TRBV30 and TRBJ2-5; TRBD1 might be the D (6 bases). The J call could be wrong; TRBJ2-7 is a better fit for the DNA end. Germline lookup yields CDR1 GTSNPN and CDR2 SVGIG (reference sequence). The CDR3 is 12 amino acids. The CDR3 coding sequence is TGTGCCGGGTGGGACATGTCCTACGAGCAGTACTTC. This sequence encodes CAGWDMSYEQYF.

The gene calls are TRBV28 and TRBJ2-3; 9 bases align to TRBD2. From germline, CDR1 is MDHEN and CDR2 SYDVKM. This CDR3 region has 17 residues. V shed 3 bases, J shed 2 bases, and the junction held 9 bases outside the gene matches. CDR3 DNA sequence: TGTGCCAGCAGTTTTTCGGCGGGGGGGACTGACACAGATACGCAGTATTTT. This codes for CASSFSAGGTDTDTQYF.

The chain is built from TRBV5-1 and TRBJ1-1; TRBD1 aligns across 7 bases. Trimming at V came to 3 bases and at J to 1 base, leaving 9 bases not matched to a gene. The germline gives CDR1 SGHRS, CDR2 YFSETQ. The CDR3 is 16 amino acids. The CDR3 nucleotides are TGCGCCAGCAGCTCCCCGTCAGGGGGTTCGAACACTGAAGCTTTCTTT. This sequence encodes CASSSPSGGSNTEAFF.

The CDR3 region is CASSLTGGYEQYF. DNA of the CDR3: TGCGCCAGCAGCCTTACAGGGGGCTACGAGCAGTACTTC. The chain links TRBV5-1 to TRBJ2-5; 8 bases line up with TRBD1. The DNA end lines up better with TRBJ2-7; the J call may be wrong. CDR3 size: 13 residues. Germline CDR1 SGHRS, CDR2 YFSETQ.

The CDR3, as DNA: TGTGCCAGTAGTGCCTCAAAGGGGGACGCCGTAGTCGAGCAGTACTTC. Protein sequence: CASSASKGDAVVEQYF. The chain employs TRBV19 and TRBJ2-7; tentative D call: TRBD1 (6 bases). Germline V gives CDR1 LNHDA, CDR2 SQIVND (reference sequence). Trimming shortened V by 5 bases and J by 6 bases, and 23 bases separated the two germline ends. The CDR3 has 16 amino acids.

V is TRBV19 and J is TRBJ2-1; possibly TRBD1 for D (5 bases). This CDR3 has 18 residues. V was pared by 3 bases and J by 2 bases, with 20 bases between. Germline CDR1 is LNHDA and CDR2 is SQIVND (reference sequence). CDR3: CASSIKGVVVTAYNEQFF. In DNA, the CDR3 is TGTGCCAGTAGTATCAAAGGGGTGGTGGTTACCGCCTACAATGAGCAGTTCTTC.

A single count supports this clone. V gene TRBV4-2 combines with J gene TRBJ2-3, with unresolved D. This CDR3 spans 12 amino acids. The ends were cut back, 0 bases at V and 6 bases at J, with 4 bases in the middle. Looked up from germline, CDR1 is LGHNA and CDR2 is YNFKEQ. DNA for the CDR3: TGTGCCAGCAGCCAAGACTCGGATACGCAGTATTTT. Amino acid sequence: CASSQDSDTQYF.

The chain carries TRBV28 and TRBJ2-1; unclear D gene. This CDR3 comprises 13 residues. Germline assignment: CDR1 MDHEN and CDR2 SYDVKM. The germline V and J ends were trimmed by 5 bases and 5 bases, with 10 bases remaining between them. In DNA, the CDR3 is TGTGCCAGCAGTCTGCATCCAGACAATGAGCAGTTCTTC. It translates to CASSLHPDNEQFF.

V and J are TRBV5-4 and TRBJ2-1, with D perhaps given as TRBD1 or TRBD2 (6 bases each). Trimming removed 4 bases from V and 8 bases from J, with 19 bases in between. CDR3 length equals 15 residues. CDR1 SGHNT and CDR2 YYREEE come from the germline V gene (reference sequence). The CDR3 loop reads CASSPLPGAKDEQFF. CDR3 nucleotides: TGTGCCAGCAGCCCCCTTCCGGGGGCAAAGGATGAGCAGTTCTTC.

The V call is TRBV6-5, the J call TRBJ2-1; 9 bases match TRBD2. Trimming removed 5 bases from V and 8 bases from J; junction bases left unmatched: 10. The germline gives CDR1 MNHEY, CDR2 SVGAGI. The CDR3 spans 15 residues. CDR3 coding DNA: TGTGCCAGCAGTAGCACCCCTAGCGGGATCGATGAGCAGTTCTTC. This translates into CASSSTPSGIDEQFF.

This clone was seen a single time. The rearrangement links TRBV27 to TRBJ2-1, with D perhaps matching TRBD2 (6 bases). This CDR3 region has 16 residues. The germline V and J ends were trimmed by 6 bases and 0 bases, with 15 bases remaining between them. Per germline, CDR1 MNHEY and CDR2 SMNVEV (reference sequence). The chain's CDR3 is CASRLSYGSSYNEQFF. In DNA, the CDR3 is TGTGCCAGCAGACTTTCCTACGGGAGCTCCTACAATGAGCAGTTCTTC.

This clone came up a few times. The chain joins TRBV27 to TRBJ1-5, with 7 bases that match TRBD1. The CDR3 is 14 amino acids. CDR1 is MNHEY, CDR2 SMNVEV, per germline (reference sequence). V was clipped by 4 bases and J by 7 bases; unmatched bases: 7. The CDR3 DNA follows: TGTGCCAGCAGTTATCGACAGGGAGGGCAGCCCCAGCATTTT. Translating it yields CASSYRQGGQPQHF.

The J gene is TRBJ2-7, the V gene TRBV28; 7 bases match TRBD1. The V gene's germline CDR1 is MDHEN and CDR2 SYDVKM. The CDR3 totals 12 residues. Trimming at V came to 7 bases and at J to 4 bases, leaving 4 bases not matched to a gene. The DNA for the CDR3 is TGTGCCAGCACAGGGGGAGTTTACGAGCAGTACTTC. Translating it yields CASTGGVYEQYF.

The genes are TRBV27 and TRBJ2-1, with 9 bases aligning to TRBD2. V was pared by 4 bases and J by 4 bases, with 14 bases of the junction left unmatched. The germline gives CDR1 MNHEY, CDR2 SMNVEV (reference sequence). The CDR3 is made up of 18 amino acids. CDR3 protein: CASSSYRGGLAGYNEQFF. DNA of the CDR3: TGTGCCAGCAGTTCCTACCGGGGGGGACTAGCAGGATACAATGAGCAGTTCTTC.

The rearrangement uses TRBV29-1 and TRBJ1-2; D is unclear. Between the trimmed V and J ends, which lost 0 bases and 8 bases, there was a span of 13 bases. CDR1 and CDR2 (germline): SQVTM, ANQGSEA. This CDR3 has 13 amino acids. CDR3 nucleotides: TGCAGCGTTGAAGACATACTTCTATTAGGCTACACCTTC. Translated: CSVEDILLLGYTF.

The chain employs TRBV29-1 and TRBJ2-2; TRBD2 aligns across 9 bases. The CDR3 runs to 14 residues. In germline, CDR1 is SQVTM, CDR2 ANQGSEA. The junction had 4 bases not matched to a gene; V was cut back by 6 bases and J by 2 bases. CDR3 amino acids: CSVSGLANTGELFF. CDR3 nucleotide sequence: TGCAGCGTGTCGGGACTAGCTAACACCGGGGAGCTGTTTTTT.

This chain uses TRBV29-1 with TRBJ1-1; D is ambiguous. CDR1 SQVTM and CDR2 ANQGSEA come from the germline V gene. The CDR3 has 12 residues. V was cut by 5 bases and J by 0 bases, with 7 bases left in between. CDR3 in amino acids: CSVLGMNTEAFF. CDR3 nucleotide sequence: TGCAGCGTTCTTGGTATGAACACTGAAGCTTTCTTT.

This clone was counted between two and nine times. The chain recombines TRBV19 with TRBJ2-2; D is perhaps TRBD1 (5 bases). The V and J ends lost 6 bases and 4 bases respectively, with 15 bases between them. The length of the CDR3 is 15 residues. Germline V gives CDR1 LNHDA, CDR2 SQIVND (reference sequence). DNA of the CDR3: TGTGCCAGTAGATCTACAGGACCAACCACCGGGGAGCTGTTTTTT. Its protein is CASRSTGPTTGELFF.

The chain has TRBV6-1 and TRBJ2-7; 7 positions agree with TRBD2. The CDR3 is made up of 12 amino acids. The junction had 3 bases not matched to a gene; V was cut back by 6 bases and J by 4 bases. The germline CDR1 and CDR2 sequences are MNHNS and SASEGT. In DNA, the CDR3 is TGTGCCAGCAGGGGACTACAATACGAGCAGTACTTC. This sequence encodes CASRGLQYEQYF.

The genes are TRBV9 and TRBJ2-1; the D is unclear. Trimming removed 0 bases from V and 0 bases from J, with 10 bases in between. Looked up from germline, CDR1 is SGDLS and CDR2 is YYNGEE. The CDR3 covers 16 residues. The CDR3, as DNA: TGTGCCAGCAGCGTAGGGGTAGGTTCCTCCTACAATGAGCAGTTCTTC. Its translation: CASSVGVGSSYNEQFF.

This rearrangement joins TRBV10-2 to TRBJ2-7; D remains unclear. V was trimmed by 0 bases and J by 3 bases, leaving 9 bases between them. The CDR3 runs 14 residues. Per the germline V gene, CDR1 is WSHSY and CDR2 is SAAADI. The CDR3 loop is CASSESAGNYEQYF. As DNA, the CDR3 is TGCGCCAGCAGTGAGTCGGCAGGAAACTACGAGCAGTACTTC.